This paragraph covers one TCR beta chain sequence. No antigen is known for it. The time point was: newly diagnosed GD, antithyroid drugs for less than 3 months. Construction of the TCR library relied on RNA isolated from PBMCs. American Thyroid Association guidelines were used to diagnose Graves' disease. The sample comes from a study of regulatory T cells in long-lasting Graves disease. Overall study findings and caveats: The small sample size may have reduced accuracy. Newly diagnosed patients shared 966 public clonotypes; persistent patients shared more than 2,500.

Libraries of TCR beta came from iRepertoire HTBI primers plus Arm-PCR of CDR3 regions. In the study's own analysis: Among the samples, 60 to 75 TRBV and around 13 TRBJ segments were identified. TCRdb fed the multiplex PCR reads into MiXCR, producing one record per CDR3 protein. The V and J calls, along with clone size, are taken from TCRdb and not from the paper's own processing. The table shows approximately 400,000 distinct CDR3 sequences, with roughly a sixth occurring only once. Looked up from germline, CDR1 is SGHNT and CDR2 is YENEEA. The CDR3 is 16 residues long. Trimming left V 0 bases short and J 6 bases short, with 17 bases between.

The TCR sequence derives from a female donor with Graves disease. Here the sequenced sample was peripheral blood mononuclear cells (PBMCs), taken at new diagnosis, from a patient treated with antithyroid drugs. The rearrangement joins TRBV11-3 to TRBJ1-2, with D hard to call. Here the CDR3 reads CASSLDALGRRDGYTF. The CDR3 DNA is TGTGCCAGCAGCTTAGATGCCCTTGGTCGGCGCGATGGCTACACCTTC.